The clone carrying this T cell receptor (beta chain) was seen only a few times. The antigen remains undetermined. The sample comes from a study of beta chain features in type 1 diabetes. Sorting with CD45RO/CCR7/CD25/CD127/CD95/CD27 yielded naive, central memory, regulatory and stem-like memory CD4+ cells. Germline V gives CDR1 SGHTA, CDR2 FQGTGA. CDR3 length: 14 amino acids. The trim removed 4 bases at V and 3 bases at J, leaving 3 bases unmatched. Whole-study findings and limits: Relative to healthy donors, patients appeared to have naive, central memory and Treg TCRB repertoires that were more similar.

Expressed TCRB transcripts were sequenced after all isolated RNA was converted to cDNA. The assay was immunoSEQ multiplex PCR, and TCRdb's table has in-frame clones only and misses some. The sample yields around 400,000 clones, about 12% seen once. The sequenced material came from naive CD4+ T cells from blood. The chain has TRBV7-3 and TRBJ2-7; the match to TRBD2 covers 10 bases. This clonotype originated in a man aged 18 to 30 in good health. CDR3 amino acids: CASSYSSGGYEQYF. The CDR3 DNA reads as TGTGCCAGCAGCTACTCTAGCGGGGGCTACGAGCAGTACTTC.